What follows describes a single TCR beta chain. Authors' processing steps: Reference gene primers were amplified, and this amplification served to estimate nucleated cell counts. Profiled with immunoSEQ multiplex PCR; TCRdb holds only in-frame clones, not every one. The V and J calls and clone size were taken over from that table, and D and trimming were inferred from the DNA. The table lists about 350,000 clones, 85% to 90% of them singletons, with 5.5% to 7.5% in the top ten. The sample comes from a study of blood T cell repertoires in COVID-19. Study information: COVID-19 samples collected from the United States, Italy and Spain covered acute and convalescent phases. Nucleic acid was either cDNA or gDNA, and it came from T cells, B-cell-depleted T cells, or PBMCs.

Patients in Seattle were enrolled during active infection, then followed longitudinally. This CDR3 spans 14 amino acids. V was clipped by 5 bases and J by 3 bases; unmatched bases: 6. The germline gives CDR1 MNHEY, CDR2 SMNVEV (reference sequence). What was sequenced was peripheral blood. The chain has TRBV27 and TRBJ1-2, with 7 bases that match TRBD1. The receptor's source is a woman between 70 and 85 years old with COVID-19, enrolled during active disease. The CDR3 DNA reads TGTGCCAGCAGTCTGCAGACAGGGCACTATGGCTACACCTTC. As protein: CASSLQTGHYGYTF.